A selection of T cell receptor beta chains follows, all from one sample in a study of blood T cell repertoires in COVID-19. The repertoire was sequenced with immunoSEQ multiplex PCR; TCRdb's copy has only in-frame clones and lacks some. The sample lists roughly 360,000 clones; about four fifths were seen once. Sequencing was carried out using peripheral blood. Every receptor here comes from a human donor with acute or convalescent COVID-19. The donor label of this sample is uncertain. CDR3s include the opening cysteine and the closing phenylalanine or tryptophan. A D gene is named only where the DNA matches it firmly. For some rows the clone size is stated as once, few or many, or as a class when expanded; others skip it.

clone size: few; D gene: TRBD1; V gene: TRBV5-6; J gene: TRBJ1-2; CDR3 protein: CASSAGQGIGGYTF; CDR3 DNA: TGTGCCAGCAGCGCAGGACAGGGGATTGGGGGCTACACCTTC
clone size: NA; D gene: NA; V gene: TRBV19; J gene: TRBJ1-6; CDR3 protein: CASRPPGFAYNSPLHF; CDR3 DNA: TGTGCCAGTAGACCCCCCGGGTTCGCCTATAATTCACCCCTCCACTTT
clone size: NA; D gene: TRBD1; V gene: TRBV25-1; J gene: TRBJ2-7; CDR3 protein: CASRRQGGYEQYF; CDR3 DNA: TGTGCCAGCAGGAGACAGGGGGGCTACGAGCAGTACTTC
clone size: NA; D gene: NA; V gene: TRBV6-6; J gene: TRBJ2-5; CDR3 protein: CASSYVAGAPQYF; CDR3 DNA: TGTGCCAGCAGTTACGTGGCAGGGGCGCCCCAGTACTTC
clone size: NA; D gene: NA; V gene: TRBV5-1; J gene: TRBJ2-5; CDR3 protein: CASSLVTAAEAQYF; CDR3 DNA: TGCGCCAGCAGTCTGGTGACCGCTGCGGAGGCCCAGTACTTC
clone size: NA; D gene: NA; V gene: TRBV11-2; J gene: TRBJ1-1; CDR3 protein: CASSRGQLPYMNTEAFF; CDR3 DNA: TGTGCCAGCAGCCGCGGACAGCTCCCCTACATGAACACTGAAGCTTTCTTT
clone size: NA; D gene: TRBD2; V gene: TRBV7-7; J gene: TRBJ2-5; CDR3 protein: CASSPRLAGEQGETQYF; CDR3 DNA: TGTGCCAGCAGCCCTAGACTAGCGGGGGAGCAGGGAGAGACCCAGTACTTC
clone size: NA; D gene: NA; V gene: TRBV12-3/TRBV12-4; J gene: TRBJ1-6; CDR3 protein: CATRLGVNSPLHF; CDR3 DNA: TGTGCCACCCGCCTGGGAGTTAATTCACCCCTCCACTTT
clone size: few; D gene: NA; V gene: TRBV12-3/TRBV12-4; J gene: TRBJ1-2; CDR3 protein: CASSFNSPYGYTF; CDR3 DNA: TGTGCCAGCAGTTTTAACAGCCCCTATGGCTACACCTTC
clone size: NA; D gene: TRBD1; V gene: TRBV18; J gene: TRBJ1-5; CDR3 protein: CASSPPGTGVNQPQHF; CDR3 DNA: TGTGCCAGCTCACCACCGGGGACAGGGGTCAATCAGCCCCAGCATTTT
clone size: NA; D gene: TRBD1; V gene: TRBV5-4; J gene: TRBJ2-5; CDR3 protein: CASSFGGQVGQETQYF; CDR3 DNA: TGTGCCAGCAGTTTCGGGGGACAGGTCGGGCAAGAGACCCAGTACTTC
clone size: NA; D gene: TRBD2; V gene: TRBV18; J gene: TRBJ2-7; CDR3 protein: CASSRTSGSYEQYF; CDR3 DNA: TGTGCCAGCTCAAGGACTAGCGGGAGTTACGAGCAGTACTTC
clone size: NA; D gene: NA; V gene: TRBV6-1; J gene: TRBJ2-2; CDR3 protein: CASSEALQIFTGDLFF; CDR3 DNA: TGTGCCAGCAGTGAAGCGCTTCAGATTTTTACCGGGGATCTGTTTTTT
clone size: once; D gene: NA; V gene: TRBV19; J gene: TRBJ2-2; CDR3 protein: CASSILAHTGELFF; CDR3 DNA: TGTGCCAGTAGTATTCTAGCGCACACCGGGGAGCTGTTTTTT
clone size: few; D gene: NA; V gene: TRBV5-1; J gene: TRBJ2-3; CDR3 protein: CASSLGIIPPEKDTQYF; CDR3 DNA: TGCGCCAGCAGCTTGGGCATAATTCCGCCGGAGAAAGATACGCAGTATTTT
clone size: NA; D gene: TRBD2; V gene: TRBV27; J gene: TRBJ2-3; CDR3 protein: CASSLRTSGRPETDTQYF; CDR3 DNA: TGTGCCAGCAGTTTACGGACTAGCGGGAGACCCGAGACAGATACGCAGTATTTT
clone size: NA; D gene: NA; V gene: TRBV28; J gene: TRBJ1-6; CDR3 protein: CASSRATGNSPLHF; CDR3 DNA: TGTGCCAGCAGTCGGGCTACAGGGAATTCACCCCTCCACTTT
clone size: NA; D gene: NA; V gene: TRBV11-2; J gene: TRBJ1-1; CDR3 protein: CASSLAGANTEAFF; CDR3 DNA: TGTGCCAGCAGCTTAGCAGGGGCGAACACTGAAGCTTTCTTT
clone size: NA; D gene: TRBD1; V gene: TRBV28; J gene: TRBJ2-7; CDR3 protein: CASSPWTGSSYEQYF; CDR3 DNA: TGTGCCAGCAGTCCGTGGACAGGGAGCTCCTACGAGCAGTACTTC
clone size: NA; D gene: NA; V gene: TRBV6-6; J gene: TRBJ1-5; CDR3 protein: CASSDHQGIRQPQHF; CDR3 DNA: TGTGCCAGCAGCGACCACCAGGGTATACGCCAGCCCCAGCATTTT
clone size: NA; D gene: TRBD2; V gene: TRBV29-1; J gene: TRBJ2-7; CDR3 protein: CSVQGLAGAYEQYF; CDR3 DNA: TGCAGCGTCCAAGGACTAGCGGGGGCCTACGAGCAGTACTTC
clone size: NA; D gene: NA; V gene: TRBV29-1; J gene: TRBJ1-4; CDR3 protein: CSISSGGEKLFF; CDR3 DNA: TGCAGCATCTCGTCCGGGGGGGAAAAACTGTTTTTT
clone size: NA; D gene: NA; V gene: TRBV5-1; J gene: TRBJ1-2; CDR3 protein: CASSSGSGGRDGYTF; CDR3 DNA: TGCGCCAGCAGCTCCGGGTCGGGGGGCCGGGATGGCTACACCTTC
clone size: NA; D gene: TRBD1; V gene: TRBV7-2; J gene: TRBJ1-2; CDR3 protein: CASSLEPTTGSGYTF; CDR3 DNA: TGTGCCAGCAGCTTAGAACCCACGACAGGGAGTGGCTACACCTTC
clone size: NA; D gene: NA; V gene: TRBV5-1; J gene: TRBJ1-1; CDR3 protein: CASRYDQGVRTEAFF; CDR3 DNA: TGCGCCAGCAGGTACGATCAAGGGGTGCGCACTGAAGCTTTCTTT
clone size: NA; D gene: NA; V gene: TRBV5-4; J gene: TRBJ2-1; CDR3 protein: CASSSRGIKQFF; CDR3 DNA: TGTGCCAGCAGCTCACGGGGGATAAAGCAGTTCTTC
clone size: NA; D gene: TRBD1; V gene: TRBV7-8; J gene: TRBJ1-6; CDR3 protein: CASSTGVRTPLHF; CDR3 DNA: TGTGCCAGCAGCACAGGGGTGAGGACACCCCTCCACTTT
clone size: NA; D gene: TRBD1; V gene: TRBV2; J gene: TRBJ1-2; CDR3 protein: CASSGQTNYGYTF; CDR3 DNA: TGTGCCAGCTCGGGACAGACTAACTATGGCTACACCTTC
clone size: few; D gene: NA; V gene: TRBV3-1/TRBV3-2; J gene: TRBJ1-1; CDR3 protein: CASSQRGGTEAFF; CDR3 DNA: TGTGCCAGCAGCCAACGGGGAGGGACTGAAGCTTTCTTT
clone size: NA; D gene: NA; V gene: TRBV18; J gene: TRBJ2-5; CDR3 protein: CASSLGQQETQYF; CDR3 DNA: TGTGCCAGCTCACTTGGACAGCAAGAGACCCAGTACTTC
clone size: NA; D gene: TRBD1; V gene: TRBV6-6; J gene: TRBJ2-4; CDR3 protein: CASSKNRGRESYIQYF; CDR3 DNA: TGTGCCAGCAGTAAAAACAGGGGGCGCGAGTCATACATTCAGTACTTC
clone size: NA; D gene: TRBD1; V gene: TRBV28; J gene: TRBJ1-4; CDR3 protein: CASSRQGATNEKLFF; CDR3 DNA: TGTGCCAGCAGCCGACAGGGGGCCACAAATGAAAAACTGTTTTTT
clone size: NA; D gene: TRBD1; V gene: TRBV7-9; J gene: TRBJ2-5; CDR3 protein: CASSLGQGISETQYF; CDR3 DNA: TGTGCCAGCAGCTTAGGACAGGGGATTAGTGAGACCCAGTACTTC
clone size: NA; D gene: NA; V gene: TRBV29-1; J gene: TRBJ1-2; CDR3 protein: CSVEQGRFGYTF; CDR3 DNA: TGCAGCGTTGAACAGGGTCGTTTTGGCTACACCTTC
clone size: once; D gene: NA; V gene: TRBV29-1; J gene: TRBJ1-5; CDR3 protein: CSAAGEGGNQPQHF; CDR3 DNA: TGCAGCGCCGCGGGGGAGGGAGGCAATCAGCCCCAGCATTTT
clone size: NA; D gene: NA; V gene: TRBV19; J gene: TRBJ2-6; CDR3 protein: CASTPQEILSGANVLTF; CDR3 DNA: TGTGCCAGTACCCCTCAGGAAATCCTCTCTGGGGCCAACGTCCTGACTTTC
clone size: once; D gene: NA; V gene: TRBV2; J gene: TRBJ2-1; CDR3 protein: CASRSTRLRNNEQFF; CDR3 DNA: TGTGCCAGCAGGTCTACTAGGCTTCGGAATAATGAGCAGTTCTTC